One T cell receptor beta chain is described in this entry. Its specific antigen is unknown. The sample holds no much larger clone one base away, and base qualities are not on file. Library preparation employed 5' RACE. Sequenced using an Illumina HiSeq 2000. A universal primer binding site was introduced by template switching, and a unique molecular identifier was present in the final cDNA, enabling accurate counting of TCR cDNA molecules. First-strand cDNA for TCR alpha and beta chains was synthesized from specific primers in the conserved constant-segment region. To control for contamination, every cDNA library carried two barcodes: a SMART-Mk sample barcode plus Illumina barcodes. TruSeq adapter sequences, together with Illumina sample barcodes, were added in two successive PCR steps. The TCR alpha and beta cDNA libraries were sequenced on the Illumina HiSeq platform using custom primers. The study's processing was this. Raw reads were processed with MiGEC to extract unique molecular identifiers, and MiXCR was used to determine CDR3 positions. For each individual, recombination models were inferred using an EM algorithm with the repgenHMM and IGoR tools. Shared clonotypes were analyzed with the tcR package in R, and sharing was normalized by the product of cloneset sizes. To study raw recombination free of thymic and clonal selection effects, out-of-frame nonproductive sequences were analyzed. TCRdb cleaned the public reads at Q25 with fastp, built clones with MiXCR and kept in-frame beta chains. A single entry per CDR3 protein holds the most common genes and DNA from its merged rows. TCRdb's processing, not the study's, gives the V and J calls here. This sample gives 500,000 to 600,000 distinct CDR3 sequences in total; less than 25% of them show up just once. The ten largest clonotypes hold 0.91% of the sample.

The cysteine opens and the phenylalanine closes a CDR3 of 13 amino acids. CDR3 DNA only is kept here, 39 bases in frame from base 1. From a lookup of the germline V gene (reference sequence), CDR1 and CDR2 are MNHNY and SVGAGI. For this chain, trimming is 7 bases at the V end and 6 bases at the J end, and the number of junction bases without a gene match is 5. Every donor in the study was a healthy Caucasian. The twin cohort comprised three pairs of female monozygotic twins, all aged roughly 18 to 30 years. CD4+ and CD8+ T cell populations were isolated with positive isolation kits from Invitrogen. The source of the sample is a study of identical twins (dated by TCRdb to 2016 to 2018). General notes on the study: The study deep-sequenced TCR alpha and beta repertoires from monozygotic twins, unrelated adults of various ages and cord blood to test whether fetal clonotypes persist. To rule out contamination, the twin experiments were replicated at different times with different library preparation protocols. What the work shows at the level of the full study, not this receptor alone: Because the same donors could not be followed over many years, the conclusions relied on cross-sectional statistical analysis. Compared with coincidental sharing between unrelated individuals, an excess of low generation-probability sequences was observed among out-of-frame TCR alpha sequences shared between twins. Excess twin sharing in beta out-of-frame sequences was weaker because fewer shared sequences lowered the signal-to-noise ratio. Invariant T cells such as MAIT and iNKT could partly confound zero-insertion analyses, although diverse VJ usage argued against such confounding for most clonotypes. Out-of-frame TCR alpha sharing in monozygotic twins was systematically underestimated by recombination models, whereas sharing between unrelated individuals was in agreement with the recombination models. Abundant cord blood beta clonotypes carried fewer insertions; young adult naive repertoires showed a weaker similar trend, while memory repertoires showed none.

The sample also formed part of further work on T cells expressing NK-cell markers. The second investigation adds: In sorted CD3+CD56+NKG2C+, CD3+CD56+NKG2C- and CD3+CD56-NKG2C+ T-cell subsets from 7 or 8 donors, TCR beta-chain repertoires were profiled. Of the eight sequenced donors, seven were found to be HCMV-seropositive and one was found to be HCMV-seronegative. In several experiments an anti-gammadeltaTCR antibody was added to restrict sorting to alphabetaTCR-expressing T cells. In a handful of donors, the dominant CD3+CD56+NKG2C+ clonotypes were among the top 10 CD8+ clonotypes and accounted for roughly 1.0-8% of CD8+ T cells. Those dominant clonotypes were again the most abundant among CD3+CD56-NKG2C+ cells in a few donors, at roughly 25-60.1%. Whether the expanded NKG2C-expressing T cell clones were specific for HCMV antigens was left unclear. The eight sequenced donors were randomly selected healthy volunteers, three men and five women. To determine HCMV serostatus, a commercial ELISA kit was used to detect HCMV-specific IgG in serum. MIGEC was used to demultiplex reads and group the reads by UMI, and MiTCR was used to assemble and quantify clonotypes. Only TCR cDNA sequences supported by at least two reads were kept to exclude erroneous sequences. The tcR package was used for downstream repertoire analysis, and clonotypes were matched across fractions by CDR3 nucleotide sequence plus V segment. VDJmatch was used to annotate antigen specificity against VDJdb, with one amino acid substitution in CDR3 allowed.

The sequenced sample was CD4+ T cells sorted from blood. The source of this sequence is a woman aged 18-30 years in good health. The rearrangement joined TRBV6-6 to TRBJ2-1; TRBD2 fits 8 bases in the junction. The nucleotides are TGTGCCAGCAATGGGCGGGAGGTCAATGAGCAGTTCTTC. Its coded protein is CASNGREVNEQFF.